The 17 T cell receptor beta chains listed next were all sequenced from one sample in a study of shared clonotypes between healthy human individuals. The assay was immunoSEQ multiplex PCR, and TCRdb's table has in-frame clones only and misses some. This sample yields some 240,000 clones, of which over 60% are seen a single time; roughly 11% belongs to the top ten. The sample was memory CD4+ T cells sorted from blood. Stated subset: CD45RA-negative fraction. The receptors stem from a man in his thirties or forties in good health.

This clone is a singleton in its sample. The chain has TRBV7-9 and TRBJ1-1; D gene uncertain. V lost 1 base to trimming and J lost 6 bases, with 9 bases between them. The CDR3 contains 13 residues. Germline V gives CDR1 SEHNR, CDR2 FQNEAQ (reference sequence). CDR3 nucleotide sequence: TGTGCCAGCAGCTTAGGAGATACGGCTGAAGCTTTCTTT. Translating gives CASSLGDTAEAFF.

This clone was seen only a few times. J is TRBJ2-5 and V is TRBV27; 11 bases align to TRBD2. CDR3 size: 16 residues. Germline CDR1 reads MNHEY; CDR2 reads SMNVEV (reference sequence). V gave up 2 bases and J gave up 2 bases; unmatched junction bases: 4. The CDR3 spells CASSLGLAGRQETQYF. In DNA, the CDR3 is TGTGCCAGCAGTTTAGGACTAGCGGGTAGACAAGAGACCCAGTACTTC.

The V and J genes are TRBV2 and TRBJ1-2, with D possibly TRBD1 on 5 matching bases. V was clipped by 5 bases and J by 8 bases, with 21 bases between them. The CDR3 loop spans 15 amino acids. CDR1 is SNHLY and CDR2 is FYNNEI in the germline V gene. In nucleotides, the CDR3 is TGTGCCAGCAGTATCATATCGGGAGGGGAACGGGGCTACACCTTC. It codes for CASSIISGGERGYTF.

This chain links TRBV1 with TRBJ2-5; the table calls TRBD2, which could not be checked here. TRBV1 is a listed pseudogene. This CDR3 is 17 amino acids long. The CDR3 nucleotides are TGCACCAGCAGCCAAGATAGGACTAGCGGGAGGGCTGGGACCCAGTACTTC. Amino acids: CTSSQDRTSGRAGTQYF.

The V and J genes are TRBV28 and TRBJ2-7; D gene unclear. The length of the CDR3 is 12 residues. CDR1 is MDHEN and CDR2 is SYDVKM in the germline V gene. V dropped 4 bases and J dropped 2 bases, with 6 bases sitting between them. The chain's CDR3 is CASSSRAYEQYF. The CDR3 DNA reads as TGTGCCAGCAGTTCTAGGGCCTACGAGCAGTACTTC. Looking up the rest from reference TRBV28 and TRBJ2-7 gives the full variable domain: DVKVTQSSRYLVKRTGEKVFLECVQDMDHENMFWYRQDPGLGLRLIYFSYDVKMKEKGDIPEGYSVSREKKERFSLILESASTNQTSMYLCASSSRAYEQYFGPGTRLTVT.

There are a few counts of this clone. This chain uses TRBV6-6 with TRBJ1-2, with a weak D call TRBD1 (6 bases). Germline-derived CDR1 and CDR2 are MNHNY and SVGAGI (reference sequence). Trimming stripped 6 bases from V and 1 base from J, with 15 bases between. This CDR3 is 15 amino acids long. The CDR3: CASSPQGGDNYGYTF. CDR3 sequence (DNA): TGTGCCAGCAGCCCCCAAGGGGGGGATAACTATGGCTACACCTTC.

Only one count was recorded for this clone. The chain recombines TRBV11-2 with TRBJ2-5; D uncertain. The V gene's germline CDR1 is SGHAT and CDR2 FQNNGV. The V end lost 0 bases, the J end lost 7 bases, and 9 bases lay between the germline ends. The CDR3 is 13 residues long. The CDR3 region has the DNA TGTGCCAGCAGCTTAGACGGCGGTGGGACCCAGTACTTC. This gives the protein CASSLDGGGTQYF.

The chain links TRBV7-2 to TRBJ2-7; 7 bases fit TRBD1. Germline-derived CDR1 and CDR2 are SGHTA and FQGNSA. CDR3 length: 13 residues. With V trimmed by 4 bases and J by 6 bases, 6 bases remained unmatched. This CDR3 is CASSSRGHPEQYF. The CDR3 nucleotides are TGTGCCAGCAGCTCGAGGGGGCATCCCGAGCAGTACTTC.

CDR3: CASSLLAGRSFF. For the CDR3, the DNA is TGTGCCAGCAGTTTACTAGCGGGGAGATCGTTCTTC. This chain links TRBV28 with TRBJ2-1; 9 nucleotides agree with TRBD2. CDR1 is MDHEN and CDR2 is SYDVKM in the germline V gene. Unmatched junction bases numbered 5, after V lost 2 bases and J lost 15 bases. CDR3 length equals 12 residues.

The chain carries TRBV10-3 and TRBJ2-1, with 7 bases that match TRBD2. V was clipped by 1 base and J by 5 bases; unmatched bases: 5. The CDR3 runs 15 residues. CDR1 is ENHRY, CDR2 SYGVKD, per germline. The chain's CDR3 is CAISEWGGSHNEQFF. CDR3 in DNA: TGTGCCATCAGTGAGTGGGGGGGGTCGCACAATGAGCAGTTCTTC.

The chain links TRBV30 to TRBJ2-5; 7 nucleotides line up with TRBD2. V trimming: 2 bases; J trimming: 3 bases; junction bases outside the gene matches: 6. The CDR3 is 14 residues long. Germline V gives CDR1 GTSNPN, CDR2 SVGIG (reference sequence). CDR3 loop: CAWSLPSGEETQYF. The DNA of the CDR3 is TGTGCCTGGAGTCTTCCAAGCGGGGAAGAGACCCAGTACTTC.

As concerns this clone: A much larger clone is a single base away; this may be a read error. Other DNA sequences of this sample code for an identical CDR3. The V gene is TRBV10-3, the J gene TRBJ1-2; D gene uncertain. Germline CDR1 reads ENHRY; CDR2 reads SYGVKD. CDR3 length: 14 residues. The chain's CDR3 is CAISLYTFEEGYTF. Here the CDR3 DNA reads TGTGCTATCAGTCTTTACACCTTCGAAGAGGGCTACACCTTC.

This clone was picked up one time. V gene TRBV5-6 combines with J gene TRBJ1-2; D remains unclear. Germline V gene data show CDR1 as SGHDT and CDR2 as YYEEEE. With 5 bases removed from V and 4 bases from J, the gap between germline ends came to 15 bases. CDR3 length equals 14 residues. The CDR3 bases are TGTGCCAGCAGGCGCAGAGAGGGATCCTATGGCTACACCTTC. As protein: CASRRREGSYGYTF.

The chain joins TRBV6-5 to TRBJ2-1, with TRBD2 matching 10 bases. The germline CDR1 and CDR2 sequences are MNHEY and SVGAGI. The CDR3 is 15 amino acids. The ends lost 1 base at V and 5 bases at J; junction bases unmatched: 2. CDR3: CASSYWTSGNNEQFF. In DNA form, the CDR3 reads TGTGCCAGCAGTTACTGGACTAGCGGAAACAATGAGCAGTTCTTC.

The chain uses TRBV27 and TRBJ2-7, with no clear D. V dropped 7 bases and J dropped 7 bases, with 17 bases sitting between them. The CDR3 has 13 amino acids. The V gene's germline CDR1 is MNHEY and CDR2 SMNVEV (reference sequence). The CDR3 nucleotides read TGTGCCAGCAAAACGGGTAGATTGGGGGAGCAGTACTTC. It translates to CASKTGRLGEQYF.

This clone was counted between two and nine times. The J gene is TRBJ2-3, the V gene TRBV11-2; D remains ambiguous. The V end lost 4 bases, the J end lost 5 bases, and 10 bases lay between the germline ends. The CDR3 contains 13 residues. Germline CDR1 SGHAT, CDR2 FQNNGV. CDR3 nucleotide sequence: TGTGCCAGCAGCTCCGTTTGGGGAGATACGCAGTATTTT. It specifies CASSSVWGDTQYF. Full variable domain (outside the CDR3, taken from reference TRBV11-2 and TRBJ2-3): EAGVAQSPRYKIIEKRQSVAFWCNPISGHATLYWYQQILGQGPKLLIQFQNNGVVDDSQLPKDRFSAERLKGVDSTLKIQPAKLEDSAVYLCASSSVWGDTQYFGPGTRLTVL.

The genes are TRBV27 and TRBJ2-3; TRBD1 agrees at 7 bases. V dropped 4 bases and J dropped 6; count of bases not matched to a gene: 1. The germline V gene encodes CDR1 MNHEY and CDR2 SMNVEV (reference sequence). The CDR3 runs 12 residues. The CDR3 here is CASSYRGDTQYF. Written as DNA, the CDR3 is TGTGCCAGCAGTTACAGGGGTGATACGCAGTATTTT.